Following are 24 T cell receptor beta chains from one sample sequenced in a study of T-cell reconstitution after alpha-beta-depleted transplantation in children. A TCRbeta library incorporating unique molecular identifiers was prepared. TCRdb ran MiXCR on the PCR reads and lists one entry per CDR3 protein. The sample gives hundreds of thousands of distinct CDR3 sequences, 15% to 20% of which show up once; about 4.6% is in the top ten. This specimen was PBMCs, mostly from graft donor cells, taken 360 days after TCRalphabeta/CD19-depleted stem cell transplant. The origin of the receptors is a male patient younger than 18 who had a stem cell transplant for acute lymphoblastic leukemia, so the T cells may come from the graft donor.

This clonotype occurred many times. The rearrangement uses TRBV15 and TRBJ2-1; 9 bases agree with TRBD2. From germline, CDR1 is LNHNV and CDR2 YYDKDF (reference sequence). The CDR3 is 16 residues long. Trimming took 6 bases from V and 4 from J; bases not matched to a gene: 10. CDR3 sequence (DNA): TGTGCCACCAGTCCCACGTTGACTAGCGGTTACAATGAGCAGTTCTTC. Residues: CATSPTLTSGYNEQFF.

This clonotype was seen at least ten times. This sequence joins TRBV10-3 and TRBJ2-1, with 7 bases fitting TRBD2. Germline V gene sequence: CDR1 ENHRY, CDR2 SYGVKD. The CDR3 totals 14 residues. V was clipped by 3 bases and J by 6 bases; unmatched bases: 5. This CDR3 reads CAISEGTTTNEQFF. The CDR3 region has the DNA TGTGCCATCAGTGAAGGGACTACTACCAATGAGCAGTTCTTC.

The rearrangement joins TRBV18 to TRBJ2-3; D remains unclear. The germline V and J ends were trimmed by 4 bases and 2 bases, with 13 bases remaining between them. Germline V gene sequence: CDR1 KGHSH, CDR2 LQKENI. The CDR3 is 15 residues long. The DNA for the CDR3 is TGTGCCAGCTCACGAGAGTGGCAAAACACAGATACGCAGTATTTT. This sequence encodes CASSREWQNTDTQYF.

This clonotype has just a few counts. CDR3 sequence reads: CASSRHSGQGGQPQHF. In DNA, the CDR3 is TGTGCCAGCAGCCGCCATTCGGGACAGGGGGGACAGCCCCAGCATTTT. The rearrangement uses TRBV2 and TRBJ1-5; TRBD1 matches at 11 bases. CDR3 length equals 16 residues. Germline assignment: CDR1 SNHLY and CDR2 FYNNEI. The J segment lost 7 bases and the V segment lost 6 bases, leaving 11 bases of the junction unmatched.

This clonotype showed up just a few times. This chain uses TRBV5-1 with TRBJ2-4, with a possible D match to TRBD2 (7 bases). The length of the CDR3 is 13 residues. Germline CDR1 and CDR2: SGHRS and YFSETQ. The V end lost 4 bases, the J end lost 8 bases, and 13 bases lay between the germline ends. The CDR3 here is CASSTEGGDIQYF. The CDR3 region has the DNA TGCGCCAGCAGCACCGAGGGGGGGGACATTCAGTACTTC.

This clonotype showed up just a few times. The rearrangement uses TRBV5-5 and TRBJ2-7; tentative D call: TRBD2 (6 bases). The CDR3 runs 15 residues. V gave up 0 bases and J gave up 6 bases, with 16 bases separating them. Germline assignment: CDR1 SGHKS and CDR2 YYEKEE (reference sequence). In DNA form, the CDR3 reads TGTGCCAGCAGCTTGGTCGGGGACTCATACGGCGAGCAGTACTTC. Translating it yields CASSLVGDSYGEQYF.

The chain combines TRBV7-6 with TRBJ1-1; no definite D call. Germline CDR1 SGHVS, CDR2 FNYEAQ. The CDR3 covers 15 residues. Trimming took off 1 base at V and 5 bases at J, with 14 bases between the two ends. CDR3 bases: TGTGCCAGCAGCTTAGTTGTGGGAGTTGGTACTGAAGCTTTCTTT. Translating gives CASSLVVGVGTEAFF.

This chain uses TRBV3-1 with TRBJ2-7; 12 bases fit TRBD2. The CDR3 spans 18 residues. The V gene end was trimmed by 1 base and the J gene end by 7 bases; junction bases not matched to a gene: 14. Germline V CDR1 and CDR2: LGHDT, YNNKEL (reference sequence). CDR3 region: CASSQGWLAGGPGFEQYF. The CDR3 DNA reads TGTGCCAGCAGCCAAGGATGGCTAGCGGGAGGGCCGGGTTTTGAGCAGTACTTC.

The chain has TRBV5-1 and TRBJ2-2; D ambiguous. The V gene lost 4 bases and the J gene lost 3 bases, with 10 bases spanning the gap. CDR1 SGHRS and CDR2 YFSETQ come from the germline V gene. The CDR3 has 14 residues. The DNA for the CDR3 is TGCGCCAGCAGCCCATATGAGCACACCGGGGAGCTGTTTTTT. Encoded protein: CASSPYEHTGELFF.

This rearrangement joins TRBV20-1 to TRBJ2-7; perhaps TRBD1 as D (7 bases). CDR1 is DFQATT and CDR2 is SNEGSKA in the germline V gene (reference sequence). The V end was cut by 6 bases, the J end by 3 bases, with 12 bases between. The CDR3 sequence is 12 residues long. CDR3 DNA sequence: TGCAGTGCCCCAGGGGGGATCTACGAGCAGTACTTC. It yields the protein CSAPGGIYEQYF.

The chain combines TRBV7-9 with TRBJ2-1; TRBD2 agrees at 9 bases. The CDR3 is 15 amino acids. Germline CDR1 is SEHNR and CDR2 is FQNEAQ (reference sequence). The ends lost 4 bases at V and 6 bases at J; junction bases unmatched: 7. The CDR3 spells CASSSVSGSPNEQFF. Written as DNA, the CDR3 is TGTGCCAGCAGCTCGGTTAGCGGGAGTCCCAATGAGCAGTTCTTC.

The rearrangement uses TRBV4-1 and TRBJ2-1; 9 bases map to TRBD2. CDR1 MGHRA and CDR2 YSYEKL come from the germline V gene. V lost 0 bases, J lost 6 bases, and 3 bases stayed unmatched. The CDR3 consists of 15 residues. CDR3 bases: TGCGCCAGCAGCCAAGACGGACTAGCGCTCAATGAGCAGTTCTTC. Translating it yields CASSQDGLALNEQFF.

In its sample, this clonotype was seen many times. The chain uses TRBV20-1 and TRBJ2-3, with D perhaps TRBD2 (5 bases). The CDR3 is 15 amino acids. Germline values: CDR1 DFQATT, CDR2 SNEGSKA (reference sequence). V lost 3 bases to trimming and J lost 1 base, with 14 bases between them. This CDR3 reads CSARHYLAGTDTQYF. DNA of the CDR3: TGCAGTGCTAGGCACTATCTAGCCGGCACAGATACGCAGTATTTT.

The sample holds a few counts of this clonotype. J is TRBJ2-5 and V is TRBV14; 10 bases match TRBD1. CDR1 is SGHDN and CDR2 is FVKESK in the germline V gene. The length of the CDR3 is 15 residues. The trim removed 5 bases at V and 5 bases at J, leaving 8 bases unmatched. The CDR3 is CASSVDRGPLETQYF. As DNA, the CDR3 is TGTGCCAGCAGCGTCGACAGGGGGCCGTTGGAGACCCAGTACTTC.

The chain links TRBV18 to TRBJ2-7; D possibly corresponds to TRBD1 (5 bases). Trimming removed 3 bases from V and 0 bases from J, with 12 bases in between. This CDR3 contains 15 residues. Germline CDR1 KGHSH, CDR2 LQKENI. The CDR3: CASSPQGWGSYEQYF. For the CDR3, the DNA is TGTGCCAGCTCACCGCAGGGTTGGGGCTCCTACGAGCAGTACTTC.

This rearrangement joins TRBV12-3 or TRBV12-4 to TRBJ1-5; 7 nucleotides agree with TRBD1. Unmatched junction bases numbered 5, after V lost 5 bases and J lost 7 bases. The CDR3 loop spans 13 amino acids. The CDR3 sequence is CASSRQGRQPQHF. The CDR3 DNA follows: TGTGCCAGCAGTAGACAGGGCCGGCAGCCCCAGCATTTT.

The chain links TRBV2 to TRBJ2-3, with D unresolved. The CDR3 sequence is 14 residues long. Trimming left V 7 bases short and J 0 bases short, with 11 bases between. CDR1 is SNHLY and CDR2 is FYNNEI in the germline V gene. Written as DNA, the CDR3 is TGTGCCAGCACCACCGCCCTCAGCACAGATACGCAGTATTTT. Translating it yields CASTTALSTDTQYF.

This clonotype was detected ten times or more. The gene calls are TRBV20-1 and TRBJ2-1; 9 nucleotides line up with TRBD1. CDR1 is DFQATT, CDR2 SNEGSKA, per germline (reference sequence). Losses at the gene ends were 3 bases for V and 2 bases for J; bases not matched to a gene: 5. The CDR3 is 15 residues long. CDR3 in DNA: TGCAGTGCTAGTCGGGACAGGGTCACCTACAATGAGCAGTTCTTC. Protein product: CSASRDRVTYNEQFF.

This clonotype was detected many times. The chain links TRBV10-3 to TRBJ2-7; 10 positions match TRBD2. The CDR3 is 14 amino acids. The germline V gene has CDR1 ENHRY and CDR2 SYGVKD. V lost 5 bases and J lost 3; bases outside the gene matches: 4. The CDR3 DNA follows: TGTGCCATCAGTCCGGGACTAGCGTTCTACGAGCAGTACTTC. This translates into CAISPGLAFYEQYF.

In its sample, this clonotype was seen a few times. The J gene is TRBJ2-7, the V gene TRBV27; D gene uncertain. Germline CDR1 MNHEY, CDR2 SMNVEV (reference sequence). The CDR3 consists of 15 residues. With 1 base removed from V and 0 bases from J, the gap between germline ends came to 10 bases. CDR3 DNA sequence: TGTGCCAGCAGTTTATGGGCTTACAACTCCTACGAGCAGTACTTC. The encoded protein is CASSLWAYNSYEQYF.

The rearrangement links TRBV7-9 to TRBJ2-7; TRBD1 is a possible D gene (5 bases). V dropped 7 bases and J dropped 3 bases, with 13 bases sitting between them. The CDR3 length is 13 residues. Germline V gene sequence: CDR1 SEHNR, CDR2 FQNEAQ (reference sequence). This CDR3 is CASMRTPNYEQYF. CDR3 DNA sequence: TGTGCCAGCATGCGGACACCAAACTACGAGCAGTACTTC. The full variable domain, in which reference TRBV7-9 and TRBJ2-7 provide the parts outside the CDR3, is DTGVSQNPRHKITKRGQNVTFRCDPISEHNRLYWYRQTLGQGPEFLTYFQNEAQLEKSRLLSDRFSAERPKGSFSTLEIQRTEQGDSAMYLCASMRTPNYEQYFGPGTRLTVT.

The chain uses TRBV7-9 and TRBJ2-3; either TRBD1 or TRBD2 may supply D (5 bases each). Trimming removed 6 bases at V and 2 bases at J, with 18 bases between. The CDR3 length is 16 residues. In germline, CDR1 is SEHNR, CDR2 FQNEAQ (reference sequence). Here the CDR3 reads CASSWGIAEPTDTQYF. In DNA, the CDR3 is TGTGCCAGCAGTTGGGGGATCGCGGAACCCACAGATACGCAGTATTTT.

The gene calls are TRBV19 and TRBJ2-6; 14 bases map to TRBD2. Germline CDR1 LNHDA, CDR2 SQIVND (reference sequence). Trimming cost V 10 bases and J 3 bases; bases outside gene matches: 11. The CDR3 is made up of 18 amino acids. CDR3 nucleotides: TGTGCCACAAATCCGGGACTAGCGGGAGTTCTTGGGGCCAACGTCCTGACTTTC. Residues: CATNPGLAGVLGANVLTF.

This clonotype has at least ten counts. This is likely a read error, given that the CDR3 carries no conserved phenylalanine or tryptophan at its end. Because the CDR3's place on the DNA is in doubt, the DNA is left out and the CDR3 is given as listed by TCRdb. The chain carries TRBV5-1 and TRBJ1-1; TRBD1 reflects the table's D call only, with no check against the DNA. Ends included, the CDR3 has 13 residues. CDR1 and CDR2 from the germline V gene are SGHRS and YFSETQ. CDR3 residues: CASSLLFGQGEFL.